This TCR beta chain derives from a study of cytotoxic CD8 clonotypes in ibrutinib-treated CLL (dated by TCRdb to the early 2020s). The study in broad terms: The cohort included approximately 15 treatment-naive and approximately eleven relapsed/refractory patients; 17 to 18 were IGHV unmutated. Responses were partial in around 24 patients and complete in 2; after median around 65 months follow-up, roughly 15 stayed in remission and about 12 progressed. The response samples were drawn at a median of roughly twelve months into treatment, with a range of roughly 6 to 40 months. On average, each sample yielded approximately 250,000 productive templates and under 95,000 productive rearrangements. Longitudinal samples were available for about 30% of the roughly 90 trial participants. Cryopreserved peripheral blood mononuclear cells were obtained before treatment, at response, and at either sustained remission or disease progression. All remission and progressive disease samples were collected while patients were still receiving ibrutinib.

In light of the paper, this sample's time point label describes: around 2 years on ibrutinib. For TCR beta library preparation, roughly 2 micrograms of genomic DNA were extracted from the cryopreserved PBMCs. High-throughput TCR beta sequencing was performed on longitudinal blood samples from CLL patients receiving ibrutinib monotherapy. The patients took part in an open-label, single-center phase 2 trial of ibrutinib monotherapy. Findings and caveats that apply to the study as a whole: Baseline clonality was found to be higher than that of age-matched healthy donors and was strongly correlated with circulating CD8+ T-cell counts. Sampling times were not matched between sustained-remission and progressing patients, and lymph node repertoires were not studied. Public clonotypes were rare and either shrank or stayed stable during treatment, and the rise in clonality at ibrutinib response reflected expansion of private clonotypes. Clonality increased at ibrutinib response, stayed stable in sustained remission, and fell back toward baseline at progression.

The V end loses 5 bases and the J end loses 3 bases, and a stretch of 28 bases separates them. The germline V gene (reference sequence) provides CDR1 SEHNR and CDR2 FQNEAQ. The CDR3, from cysteine to phenylalanine, totals 19 residues. The only DNA kept is the CDR3, 57 bases in frame from the first base. In the case of this clone: The clone's antigen remains unknown. Base qualities are not provided; no much larger clone lies one nucleotide away.

A MiSeq instrument was used for deep resolution sequencing, which targeted depths ranging from 1 in 1 million up to 1 in 200,000 T cells, with coverage averaging 10x for each clonotype. The immunoSEQ hsTCRB Kit was used to generate TCR beta libraries. On the study's bioinformatics: The data were analyzed with ImmunoSEQ Analyzer and ImmunoSEQ Data Assistant, and V, D and J gene assignments followed IMGT definitions. Clonality, with values ranging from 0 to 1, was calculated as one minus the normalized Shannon entropy of productive rearrangement frequencies. Public clonotype analysis was restricted to overrepresented clonotypes comprising at least 0.05% of each patient's repertoire. Approximately 12 age-matched healthy donor repertoires from immuneACCESS were used as controls for clonality. Not all clones reach the TCRdb copy of this immuneACCESS table, which keeps in-frame sequences only. Checked studies attribute under half of the gap to unresolved V genes and leave the rest unexplained. V and J calls and clone size follow that table, whereas D and trimming were derived from the DNA. Recorded for this sample are about 76,000 clones; roughly 80% of them occurred a single time. 35% to 45% of the sample belongs to the ten largest clones.

The rearranged chain carries TRBV7-9 and TRBJ1-2; too little of a D gene remains to name it. Sequencing was performed on PBMCs, taken after 24 months of ibrutinib treatment. The receptor was derived from a human donor with chronic lymphocytic leukemia. The CDR3 region: CASSPTLTWQRDWDYGYTF. The DNA sequence is as follows: TGTGCCAGCAGCCCTACTTTAACATGGCAGCGCGATTGGGACTATGGCTACACCTTC.